This T cell receptor beta chain was observed in a study of radiotherapy plus CTLA-4 blockade in lung cancer. Those patients who had chemo-refractory metastatic non-small-cell lung cancer were given focal radiation along with CTLA-4 blockade through ipilimumab. Details on this clone: The antigen is unknown.

Study-level findings and limits: Expansion of tumor-derived TCR clones was observed in blood after radiotherapy plus ipilimumab.

This table comes from immunoSEQ multiplex PCR, and its TCRdb copy is limited to in-frame clones, with some not included. The top ten hold about 5.2% of the sample, which has some 110,000 clones, roughly 74% seen once. CDR1 is SNHLY, CDR2 FYNNEI, per germline. The V and J ends lost 4 bases and 0 bases, in that order; junction bases with no gene match: 3. The CDR3 has 15 amino acids. The sequence was collected from a human donor with non-small cell lung cancer who had a partial response to radiotherapy plus ipilimumab. The rearrangement links TRBV2 to TRBJ1-2, with 9 nucleotides matching TRBD1. The sequenced sample was peripheral blood, obtained from a patient treated with radiotherapy plus ipilimumab. The CDR3 coding sequence is TGTGCCAGCAGTGCCGGACAGGGGACTAACTATGGCTACACCTTC. Its protein is CASSAGQGTNYGYTF.